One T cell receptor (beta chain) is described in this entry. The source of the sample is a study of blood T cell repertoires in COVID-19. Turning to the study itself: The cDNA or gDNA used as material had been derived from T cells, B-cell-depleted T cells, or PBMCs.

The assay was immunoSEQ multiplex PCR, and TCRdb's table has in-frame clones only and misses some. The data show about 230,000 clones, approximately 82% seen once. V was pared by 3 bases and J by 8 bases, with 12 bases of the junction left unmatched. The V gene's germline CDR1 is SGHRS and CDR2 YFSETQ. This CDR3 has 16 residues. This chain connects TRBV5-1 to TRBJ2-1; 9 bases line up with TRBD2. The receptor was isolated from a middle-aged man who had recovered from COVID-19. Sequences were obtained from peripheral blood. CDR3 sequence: CASSSSLGTSIDEQFF. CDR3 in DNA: TGCGCCAGCAGCTCCTCCCTCGGGACTAGCATAGATGAGCAGTTCTTC.